This TCR beta chain emerged from a study of shared clonotypes between healthy human individuals (dated by TCRdb to about 2020). Broadly, across the study: The cohort included three men and two women between 18 and 49 years of age. For each donor, three plates each were used for CD4 naive and CD4 memory, two plates were used for CD8 naive, and one plate was used for CD8 memory. To estimate repertoire size and how much clonotype sharing occurs between individuals, the study deeply sequenced the blood TCR repertoires of about five healthy adults. To increase sequencing depth and limit assay-specific biases, TCR repertoire library preparation and sequencing were carried out by different laboratories using diverse techniques. Each donor's leukapheresis produced roughly between roughly 0.85 and 10 billion PBMCs. Study-wide findings and limitations: Sampling was limited to blood, and TCR repertoires in tissue likely differ from TCR repertoires in blood. Sharing across several donors was observed for about 4.8% of naive CD4, about 3.2% of naive CD8, about 2.5% of memory CD4, and about 0.4% of memory CD8 clonotypes. Because the study included a small number of donors, the genetic and exposure-history diversity represented was limited. Even with the large sequencing depth, rarefaction of the sorted-subset datasets indicated that sequencing was incomplete. Larger estimated clonotype richness was generally found for naive subsets than for memory subsets. Compared with non-shared clonotypes, the clonotypes found in all four sorted-subset donors had higher generation probabilities. Pairwise subsampling led to the expectation that sequencing depth would affect the degree of clonotype sharing among donors.

The CDR3 covers 20 residues, taking in both the cysteine and the phenylalanine. Left in the record is the CDR3 DNA by itself, 60 bases read in frame from the first base. Trimming leaves V shorter by 4 bases and J shorter by 1 base, with the junction holding 18 bases beyond the gene matches. TCR CDR3 regions were amplified from genomic DNA by multiplex PCR using the deep immunoSEQ assay. Extracted genomic DNA from each cell subset was spread evenly across all wells of several immunoSEQ 96-well plates, with each plate serving as a replicate. Each replicate PCR for sorted subsets received 150 to 250 ng genomic DNA, equal to about 30,000 T cell genomes. Purified libraries were measured with a Qubit 3.0 fluorometer, size-checked on a Bioanalyzer 2100, and measured again with the KAPA Library Quantification kit. A separate single-read 150-cycle Illumina NextSeq 550 flow cell was used to sequence each immunoSEQ 96-well plate. Per the authors' processing: The immunoSEQ output contained only junctional sequences without quality scores, so filtering could not match that applied to full-length reads. Sequences were annotated with PyIR, a Python wrapper for IgBLAST v1.9, and V/J genes and CDR3 were assigned using IMGT germline references. Reads were filtered out if the reads had weak V/J assignments (E-value above 1e-6), no CDR3, stop codons, out-of-frame junctions, or ambiguous translated residues. V3J clonotypes were defined by identical inferred V gene, J gene, and CDR3 amino acid sequence. Percentage overlap between repertoires was computed as shared unique clonotypes divided by the size of the smaller repertoire. Repertoire richness was assessed with RTK rarefaction, the Chao1 estimator, and Recon v2.1 estimates of unobserved clonotypes. Generation probabilities for all TCRbeta clonotypes obtained by the gDNA method from four donors were computed using OLGA. The table was pulled from immuneACCESS by TCRdb, which kept in-frame rearrangements only. Such tables lose some clones; where checked, under half of the loss comes from unresolved V genes, and the rest has no known cause. V and J calls plus clone size are reproduced from that table; the DNA served to infer D and trimming. For this sample there are about 1,500,000 clones; 95% to 97% appear just once. The top ten constitute about 1.2% of the sample.

Healthy HIV-negative adults with no recently reported acute infections or vaccinations were included as donors. Only Caucasian adults living in Nashville, Tennessee, USA were represented among the donors. CD4+ T cells were enriched by magnetic negative selection, after which naive cells were positively selected on CD45RA and the negative fraction was taken as the memory subset. After blood collection by leukapheresis, PBMCs were isolated using Ficoll-Histopaque density gradient centrifugation and then cryopreserved in the vapor phase of liquid nitrogen. Purity and quantity of every magnetically sorted T cell population were checked by analytical flow cytometry. Each sorted fraction had its genomic DNA isolated and then quantified by UV absorbance on a Nanodrop 2000c. A word on this clone: What antigen it recognizes has not been identified. No base quality information exists; no much larger clone differs at one position.

The rearranged chain carries TRBV23-1 and TRBJ2-3; TRBD2 agrees with 9 junctional bases. TRBV23-1 is assigned to the ORF class and has an uncertain function. Sequencing was performed on naive CD4+ T cells sorted from blood. The cell subset or site label for this specimen denotes: CD45RA+ positively selected. This sequence was found in a man between 25 and 39 years old in good health. The bases read TGCGCCAGCAGTCTACGACAGGGATTTAGCGGGAGTGAGGGCACAGATACGCAGTATTTT. This yields the protein CASSLRQGFSGSEGTDTQYF.